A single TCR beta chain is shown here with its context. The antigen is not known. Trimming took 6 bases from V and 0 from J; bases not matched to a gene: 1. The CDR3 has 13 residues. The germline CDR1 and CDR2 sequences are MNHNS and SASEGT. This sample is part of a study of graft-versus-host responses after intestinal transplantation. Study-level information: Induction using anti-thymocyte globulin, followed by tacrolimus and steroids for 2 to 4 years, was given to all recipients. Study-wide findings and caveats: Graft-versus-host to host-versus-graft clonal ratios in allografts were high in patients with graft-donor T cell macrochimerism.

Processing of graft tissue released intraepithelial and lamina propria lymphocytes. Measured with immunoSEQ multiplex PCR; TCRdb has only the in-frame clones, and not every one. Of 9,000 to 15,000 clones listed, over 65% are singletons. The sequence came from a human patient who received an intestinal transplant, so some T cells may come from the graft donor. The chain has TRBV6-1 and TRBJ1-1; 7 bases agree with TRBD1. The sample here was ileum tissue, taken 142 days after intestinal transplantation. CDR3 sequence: CASRDRLNTEAFF. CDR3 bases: TGTGCCAGCAGGGACAGGTTGAACACTGAAGCTTTCTTT.